This TCR beta chain is drawn from a study of PD-1 blockade in classical Hodgkin lymphoma. Study results and limitations: Why repertoires differed is undefined; disease activity or prior therapy possibly contributed. Newly diagnosed patients had baseline TCR diversity that was reportedly lower than that of healthy donors.

To note about this clone: No antigen is known for it.

Each patient relapsed following autologous stem cell transplantation, and prior brentuximab vedotin exposure differed. There are 16 residues in the CDR3. Germline V gives CDR1 MNHNY, CDR2 SVGAGI (reference sequence). The junction had 8 bases not matched to a gene; V was cut back by 6 bases and J by 7 bases. TCRdb's table, derived via immunoSEQ multiplex PCR, lists solely in-frame clones and lacks some. The table records 35,000 to 40,000 clones, around 88% of them present only once. This receptor was taken from a human donor with classical Hodgkin lymphoma. The J gene is TRBJ2-5, the V gene TRBV6-6; 16 bases line up with TRBD2. Here the sequenced sample was peripheral blood mononuclear cells (PBMCs), taken before the second cycle of nivolumab. The CDR3 is CASSFPGLAGGWTQYF. The CDR3 bases are TGTGCCAGCAGCTTCCCGGGACTAGCGGGAGGGTGGACCCAGTACTTC.